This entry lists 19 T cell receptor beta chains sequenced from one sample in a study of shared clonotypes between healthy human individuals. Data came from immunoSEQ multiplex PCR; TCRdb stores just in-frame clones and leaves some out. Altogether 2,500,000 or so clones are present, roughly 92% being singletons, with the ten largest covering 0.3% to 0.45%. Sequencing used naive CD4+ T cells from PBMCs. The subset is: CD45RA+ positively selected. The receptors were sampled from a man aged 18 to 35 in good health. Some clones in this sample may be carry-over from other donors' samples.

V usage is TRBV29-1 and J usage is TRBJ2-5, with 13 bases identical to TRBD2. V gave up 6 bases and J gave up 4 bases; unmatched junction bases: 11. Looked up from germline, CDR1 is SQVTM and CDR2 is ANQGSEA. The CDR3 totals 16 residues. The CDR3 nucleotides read TGCAGCGTCTTAGGACTAGCGGGAGAAGTGCCAGAGACCCAGTACTTC. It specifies CSVLGLAGEVPETQYF.

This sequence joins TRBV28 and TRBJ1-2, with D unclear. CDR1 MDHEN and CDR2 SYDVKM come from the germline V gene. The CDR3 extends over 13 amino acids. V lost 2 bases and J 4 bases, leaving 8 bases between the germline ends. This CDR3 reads CASSLAPTYGYTF. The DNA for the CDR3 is TGTGCCAGCAGTTTAGCCCCCACCTATGGCTACACCTTC.

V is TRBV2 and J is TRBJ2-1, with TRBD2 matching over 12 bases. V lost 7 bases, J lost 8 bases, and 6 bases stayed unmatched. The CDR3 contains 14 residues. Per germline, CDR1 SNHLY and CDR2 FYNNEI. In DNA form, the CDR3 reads TGTGCCAGCACGACTAGCGGGAGTCTCCATGAGCAGTTCTTC. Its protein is CASTTSGSLHEQFF.

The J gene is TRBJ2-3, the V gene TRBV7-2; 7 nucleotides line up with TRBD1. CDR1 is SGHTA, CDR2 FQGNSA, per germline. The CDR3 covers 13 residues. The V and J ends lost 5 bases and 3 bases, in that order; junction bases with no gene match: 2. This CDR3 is CASSVGQTDTQYF. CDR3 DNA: TGTGCCAGCAGCGTGGGACAGACAGATACGCAGTATTTT.

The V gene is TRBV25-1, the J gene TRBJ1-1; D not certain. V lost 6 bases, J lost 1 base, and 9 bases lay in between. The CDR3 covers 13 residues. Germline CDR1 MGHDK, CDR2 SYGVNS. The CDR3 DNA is TGTGCCAGCAGACAGCCCGGGAACACTGAAGCTTTCTTT. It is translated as CASRQPGNTEAFF.

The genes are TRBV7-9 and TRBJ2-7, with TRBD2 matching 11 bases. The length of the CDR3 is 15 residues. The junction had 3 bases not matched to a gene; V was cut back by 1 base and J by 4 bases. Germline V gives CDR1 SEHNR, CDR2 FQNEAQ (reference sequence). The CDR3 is CASSLDSSGRYEQYF. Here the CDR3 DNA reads TGTGCCAGCAGCTTAGATTCTAGCGGGAGGTACGAGCAGTACTTC.

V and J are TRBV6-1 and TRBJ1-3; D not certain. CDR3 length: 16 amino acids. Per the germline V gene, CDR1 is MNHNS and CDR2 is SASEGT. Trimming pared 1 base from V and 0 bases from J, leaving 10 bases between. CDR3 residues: CASSEGYMSSGNTIYF. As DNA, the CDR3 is TGTGCCAGCAGTGAAGGTTACATGAGCTCTGGAAACACCATATATTTT.

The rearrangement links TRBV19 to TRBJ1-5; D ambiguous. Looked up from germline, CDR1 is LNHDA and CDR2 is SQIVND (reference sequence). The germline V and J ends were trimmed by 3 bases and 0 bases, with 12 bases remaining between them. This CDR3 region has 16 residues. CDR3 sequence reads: CASSIFGRDSNQPQHF. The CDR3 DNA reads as TGTGCCAGTAGTATCTTCGGCAGAGATAGCAATCAGCCCCAGCATTTT. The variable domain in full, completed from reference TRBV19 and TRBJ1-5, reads DGGITQSPKYLFRKEGQNVTLSCEQNLNHDAMYWYRQDPGQGLRLIYYSQIVNDFQKGDIAEGYSVSREKKESFPLTVTSAQKNPTAFYLCASSIFGRDSNQPQHFGDGTRLSIL.

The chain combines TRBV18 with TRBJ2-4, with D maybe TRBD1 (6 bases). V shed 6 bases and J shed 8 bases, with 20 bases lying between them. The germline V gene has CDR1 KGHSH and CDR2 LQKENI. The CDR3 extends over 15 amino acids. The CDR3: CASSPTQGESDIQYF. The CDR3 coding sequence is TGTGCCAGCTCTCCAACACAGGGTGAGAGTGACATTCAGTACTTC.

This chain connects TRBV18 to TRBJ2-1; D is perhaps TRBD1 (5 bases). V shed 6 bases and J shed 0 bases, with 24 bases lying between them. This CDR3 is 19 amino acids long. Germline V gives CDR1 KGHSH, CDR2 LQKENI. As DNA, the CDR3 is TGTGCCAGCTCCCTACGGGCCCCCCAAAGGGGAATCTCCTACAATGAGCAGTTCTTC. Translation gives CASSLRAPQRGISYNEQFF.

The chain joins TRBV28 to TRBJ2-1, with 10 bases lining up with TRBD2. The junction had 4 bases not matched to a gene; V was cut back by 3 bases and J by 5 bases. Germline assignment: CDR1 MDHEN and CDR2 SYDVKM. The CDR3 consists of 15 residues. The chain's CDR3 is CASSLLLAGDNEQFF. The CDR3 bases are TGTGCCAGCAGTTTGCTTCTAGCGGGAGACAATGAGCAGTTCTTC.

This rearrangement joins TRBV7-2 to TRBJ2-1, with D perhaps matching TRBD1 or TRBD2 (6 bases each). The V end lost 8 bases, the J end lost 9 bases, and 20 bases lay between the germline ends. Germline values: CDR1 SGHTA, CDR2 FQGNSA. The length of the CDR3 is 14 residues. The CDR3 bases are TGTGCCAGCCGACCCGAAGGGGGGCGCGGTGAGCAGTTCTTC. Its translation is CASRPEGGRGEQFF.

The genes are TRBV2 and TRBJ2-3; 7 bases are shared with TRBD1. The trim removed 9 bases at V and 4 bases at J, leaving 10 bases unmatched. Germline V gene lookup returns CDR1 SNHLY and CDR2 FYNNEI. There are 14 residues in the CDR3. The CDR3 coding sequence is TGTGCCAGTCCGTCCCAGGGGGACCCAGATACGCAGTATTTT. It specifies CASPSQGDPDTQYF. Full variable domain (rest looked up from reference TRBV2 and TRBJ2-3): EPEVTQTPSHQVTQMGQEVILRCVPISNHLYFYWYRQILGQKVEFLVSFYNNEISEKSEIFDDQFSVERPDGSNFTLKIRSTKLEDSAMYFCASPSQGDPDTQYFGPGTRLTVL.

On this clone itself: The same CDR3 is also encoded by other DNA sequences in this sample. The CDR3: CASSLLAGVTGELFF. DNA of the CDR3: TGTGCCAGCAGCTTATTAGCGGGGGTCACCGGGGAGCTGTTTTTT. V gene TRBV7-9 combines with J gene TRBJ2-2, with 9 bases fitting TRBD2. V was clipped by 2 bases and J by 4 bases; unmatched bases: 2. The CDR3 runs 15 residues. Germline V gene lookup returns CDR1 SEHNR and CDR2 FQNEAQ (reference sequence).

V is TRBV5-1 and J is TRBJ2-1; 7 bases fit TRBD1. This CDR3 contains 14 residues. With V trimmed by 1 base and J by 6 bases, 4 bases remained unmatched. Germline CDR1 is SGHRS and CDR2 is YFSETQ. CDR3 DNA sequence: TGCGCCAGCAGCTTGATTAGGGGGCTCAATGAGCAGTTCTTC. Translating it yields CASSLIRGLNEQFF.

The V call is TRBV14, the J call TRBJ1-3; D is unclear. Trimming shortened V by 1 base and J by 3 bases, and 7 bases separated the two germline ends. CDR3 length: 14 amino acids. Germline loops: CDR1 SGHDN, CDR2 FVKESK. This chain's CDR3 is CASSQAKGGNTIYF. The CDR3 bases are TGTGCCAGCAGCCAAGCAAAAGGTGGAAACACCATATATTTT. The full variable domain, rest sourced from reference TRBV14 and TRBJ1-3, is EAGVTQFPSHSVIEKGQTVTLRCDPISGHDNLYWYRRVMGKEIKFLLHFVKESKQDESGMPNNRFLAERTGGTYSTLKVQPAELEDSGVYFCASSQAKGGNTIYFGEGSWLTVV.

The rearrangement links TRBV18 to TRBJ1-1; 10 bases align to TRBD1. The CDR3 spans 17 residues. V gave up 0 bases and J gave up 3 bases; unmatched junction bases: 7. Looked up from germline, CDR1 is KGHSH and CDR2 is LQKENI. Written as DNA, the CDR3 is TGTGCCAGCTCACCACCGATGGGACAGGGGATTCACACTGAAGCTTTCTTT. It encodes CASSPPMGQGIHTEAFF.

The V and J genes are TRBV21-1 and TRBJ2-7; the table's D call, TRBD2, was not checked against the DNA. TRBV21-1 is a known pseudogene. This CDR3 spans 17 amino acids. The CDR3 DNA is TGTGCCAGCAGAACCTCCGGGAGGGGGGAGTCCCCCTACGAGCAGTACTTC. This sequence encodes CASRTSGRGESPYEQYF.

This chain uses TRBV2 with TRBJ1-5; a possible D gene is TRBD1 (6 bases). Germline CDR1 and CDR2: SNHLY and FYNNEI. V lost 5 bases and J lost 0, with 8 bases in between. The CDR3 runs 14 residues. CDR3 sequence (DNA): TGTGCCAGCAGTTGGACAGATAGCAATCAGCCCCAGCATTTT. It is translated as CASSWTDSNQPQHF.